These 30 T cell receptor beta chains originate from one sample sequenced in a study of sequential checkpoint blockade in melanoma. The treatment denotes: randomized to nivolumab then ipilimumab (arm A) or the reverse (arm B). TCRdb's table, derived via immunoSEQ multiplex PCR, lists solely in-frame clones and lacks some. The sample carries about 21,000 clones, approximately 80% recorded once. Specimen: CD8+ T cells sorted from blood (inferred from file names), collected from a patient given nivolumab and ipilimumab in sequence. The receptor source for this set is a human donor with melanoma.

The CDR3: CASSIVPTTEAFF. The CDR3 region has the DNA TGTGCCAGTAGTATAGTCCCCACAACTGAAGCTTTCTTT. The chain carries TRBV19 and TRBJ1-1; D unresolved. The V gene's germline CDR1 is LNHDA and CDR2 SQIVND (reference sequence). CDR3 length: 13 residues. The germline V and J ends were trimmed by 1 base and 5 bases, with 8 bases remaining between them.

The chain couples TRBV5-4 to TRBJ1-1, with D unresolved. This CDR3 is 14 amino acids long. Trimming took 0 bases from V and 1 from J, leaving 7 bases between them. Germline V gives CDR1 SGHNT, CDR2 YYREEE (reference sequence). The DNA of the CDR3 is TGTGCCAGCAGCTTGGATGGCGGGAACACTGAAGCTTTCTTT. Encoded protein: CASSLDGGNTEAFF.

The CDR3 DNA reads as TGTGCCAGCAGCGCGCAGAAGGGACAGGGTCCCCCCGAGCAGTACTTC. Its protein is CASSAQKGQGPPEQYF. The rearrangement joins TRBV9 to TRBJ2-7, with 9 bases identical to TRBD1. J lost 6 bases, V lost 3 bases, and 13 bases had no gene match. The CDR3 is 16 amino acids. The germline V gene encodes CDR1 SGDLS and CDR2 YYNGEE.

The V and J genes are TRBV5-3 and TRBJ2-3; 12 bases are shared with TRBD2. Being an ORF, TRBV5-3 has a function that is uncertain. This CDR3 has 16 amino acids. Trimming took 3 bases from V and 2 from J; bases not matched to a gene: 4. The CDR3 DNA sequence: TGTGCCAGAAGCTCCAGGACTAGCGGGAACACAGATACGCAGTATTTT. Encoded protein: CARSSRTSGNTDTQYF.

This chain connects TRBV6-5 to TRBJ2-5; tentative D call: TRBD2 (5 bases). The V end was cut by 6 bases, the J end by 5 bases, with 19 bases between. The germline V gene encodes CDR1 MNHEY and CDR2 SVGAGI. The CDR3 spans 15 residues. CDR3 sequence reads: CASRYSARGKETQYF. CDR3 coding DNA: TGTGCCAGCAGATATTCCGCCCGGGGAAAGGAGACCCAGTACTTC.

This chain uses TRBV7-8 with TRBJ2-6; 10 positions match TRBD2. CDR3 length: 18 residues. CDR1 is SGHVS and CDR2 is FQNEAQ in the germline V gene. J lost 5 bases, V lost 2 bases, and 9 bases had no gene match. The CDR3 sequence is CASSLRGTSVRRANVLTF. The CDR3 bases are TGTGCCAGCAGCTTACGGGGGACTAGCGTTCGTCGGGCCAACGTCCTGACTTTC.

This chain links TRBV27 with TRBJ1-2; 10 bases are a match to TRBD1. V shed 3 bases and J 6 bases; nucleotides not matched to a gene: 4. This CDR3 comprises 14 residues. Germline V gene data show CDR1 as MNHEY and CDR2 as SMNVEV (reference sequence). Written as DNA, the CDR3 is TGTGCCAGCAGTTTCATGGGGACAGGGGATGGCTACACCTTC. It translates to CASSFMGTGDGYTF.

The rearrangement uses TRBV21-1 and TRBJ2-7; TRBD2 reflects the table's D call only, with no check against the DNA. TRBV21-1 is noted as a pseudogene. This CDR3 is built from 13 residues. This chain's CDR3 is CASSSRGHHEQYF. In nucleotides, the CDR3 is TGTGCCAGCAGCTCCCGCGGTCACCACGAGCAGTACTTC.

The V call is TRBV27, the J call TRBJ2-7, with 7 bases matching TRBD2. Trimming cost V 5 bases and J 5 bases; bases outside gene matches: 12. The CDR3 runs to 15 residues. Germline CDR1 and CDR2: MNHEY and SMNVEV (reference sequence). The CDR3 spells CASSTRPGRVDEQYF. CDR3 nucleotide sequence: TGTGCCAGCAGTACCCGGCCAGGGAGGGTGGACGAGCAGTACTTC.

The genes are TRBV6-6 and TRBJ2-7; no reliable D call. Germline loops: CDR1 MNHNY, CDR2 SVGAGI (reference sequence). The CDR3 extends over 13 amino acids. V lost 0 bases and J lost 9, with 12 bases in between. The CDR3 loop is CASSYSSFVGQYF. The CDR3 nucleotides are TGTGCCAGCAGTTACTCCTCTTTTGTCGGGCAGTACTTC.

The rearrangement joins TRBV27 to TRBJ2-7; a possible D gene is TRBD2 (6 bases). The CDR3 has 17 residues. V was trimmed by 2 bases and J by 0 bases, leaving 17 bases between them. Germline CDR1 MNHEY, CDR2 SMNVEV (reference sequence). The CDR3 sequence is CASSLLTGKGLSYEQYF. The CDR3 DNA reads as TGTGCCAGCAGTTTACTCACGGGGAAGGGACTCTCCTACGAGCAGTACTTC.

The rearrangement uses TRBV30 and TRBJ1-2; D not resolved. Trimming stripped 0 bases from V and 2 bases from J, with 10 bases between. The CDR3 is 14 amino acids. Germline-derived CDR1 and CDR2 are GTSNPN and SVGIG (reference sequence). In DNA form, the CDR3 reads TGTGCCTGGAGTGTTAAAGTCAGAAACTATGGCTACACCTTC. As protein: CAWSVKVRNYGYTF.

V is TRBV6-6 and J is TRBJ2-3; D is unresolved. V lost 8 bases, J lost 5 bases, and 5 bases lay in between. This CDR3 has 10 residues. Germline V lookup: CDR1 MNHNY, CDR2 SVGAGI (reference sequence). This chain's CDR3 is CASVEDTQYF. CDR3 DNA sequence: TGTGCCAGCGTAGAAGATACGCAGTATTTT.

The V and J genes are TRBV27 and TRBJ2-7; 11 nucleotides agree with TRBD2. The CDR3 is 14 amino acids. V lost 5 bases and J lost 3; bases outside the gene matches: 3. Germline V lookup: CDR1 MNHEY, CDR2 SMNVEV (reference sequence). CDR3 coding DNA: TGTGCCAGCAGTCTCCTAGCGGGGGGCTACGAGCAGTACTTC. Residues: CASSLLAGGYEQYF.

The V gene is TRBV7-9, the J gene TRBJ2-7; TRBD1 agrees at 8 bases. The V segment lost 5 bases and the J segment 11 bases; nucleotides outside the gene matches: 11. The CDR3 loop spans 13 amino acids. Germline V lookup: CDR1 SEHNR, CDR2 FQNEAQ (reference sequence). CDR3 sequence: CASSAGTGKRKYF. The CDR3 DNA reads as TGTGCCAGCAGCGCCGGGACAGGCAAACGAAAGTACTTC.

In the case of this clone: Different DNA sequences within this sample yield the same CDR3. V is TRBV19 and J is TRBJ1-5, with TRBD1 matching 10 bases. CDR3 length: 14 amino acids. V trimming: 3 bases; J trimming: 6 bases; junction bases outside the gene matches: 2. Germline CDR1 and CDR2: LNHDA and SQIVND (reference sequence). The DNA for the CDR3 is TGTGCCAGTAGTATTCGGGACAGGGGTCAGCCCCAGCATTTT. Translation: CASSIRDRGQPQHF. Based on the CDR3 plus reference TRBV19 and TRBJ1-5, the full variable domain is DGGITQSPKYLFRKEGQNVTLSCEQNLNHDAMYWYRQDPGQGLRLIYYSQIVNDFQKGDIAEGYSVSREKKESFPLTVTSAQKNPTAFYLCASSIRDRGQPQHFGDGTRLSIL.

The J gene is TRBJ2-7, the V gene TRBV5-6, with D uncertain. With 1 base removed from V and 7 bases from J, the gap between germline ends came to 6 bases. The CDR3 runs 11 residues. Germline V gene sequence: CDR1 SGHDT, CDR2 YYEEEE. CDR3 in amino acids: CASSLLREQYF. Written as DNA, the CDR3 is TGTGCCAGCAGCTTGCTGAGGGAGCAGTACTTC.

This sequence joins TRBV11-2 and TRBJ1-6; no definite D call. The CDR3 extends over 15 amino acids. Trimming took 2 bases from V and 4 from J, leaving 9 bases between them. In germline, CDR1 is SGHAT, CDR2 FQNNGV. The CDR3 DNA sequence: TGTGCCAGCAGCTTACTTACGGGGTATAATTCACCCCTCCACTTT. This codes for CASSLLTGYNSPLHF.

V usage is TRBV5-6 and J usage is TRBJ2-7; D is possibly TRBD2 (5 bases). V was pared by 2 bases and J by 0 bases, with 6 bases between. There are 13 residues in the CDR3. CDR1 is SGHDT, CDR2 YYEEEE, per germline. CDR3 residues: CASSLGSSYEQYF. The CDR3 DNA is TGTGCCAGCAGCTTAGGGAGCTCCTACGAGCAGTACTTC.

The chain couples TRBV27 to TRBJ1-1, with a tentative D call TRBD1 (5 bases). The CDR3 is 14 residues long. Per germline, CDR1 MNHEY and CDR2 SMNVEV (reference sequence). V shed 8 bases and J shed 2 bases, with 15 bases lying between them. The CDR3 loop reads CASSHLGRNTEAFF. As DNA, the CDR3 is TGTGCCAGCTCCCACCTGGGGCGTAACACTGAAGCTTTCTTT.

This clone was seen more than once but under ten times. This chain links TRBV4-3 with TRBJ2-5; TRBD1 is a possible D gene (5 bases). Germline V gene sequence: CDR1 LGHNA, CDR2 YSLEER. The CDR3 loop spans 17 amino acids. Trimming stripped 0 bases from V and 2 bases from J, with 16 bases between. The CDR3 spells CASSQEIFGRAQETQYF. DNA of the CDR3: TGCGCCAGCAGCCAAGAAATCTTCGGCAGGGCGCAAGAGACCCAGTACTTC.

The chain has TRBV6-6 and TRBJ1-6, with D perhaps matching TRBD1 (6 bases). The ends were cut back, 6 bases at V and 7 bases at J, with 16 bases in the middle. This CDR3 contains 15 residues. CDR1 and CDR2 from the germline V gene are MNHNY and SVGAGI (reference sequence). CDR3 in DNA: TGTGCCAGCAGAGAGGGGCGGGGGGCGAATTCACCCCTCCACTTT. Amino acid sequence: CASREGRGANSPLHF.

The V call is TRBV28, the J call TRBJ2-3; D gene uncertain. V was trimmed by 3 bases and J by 3 bases, leaving 16 bases between them. This CDR3 region has 16 residues. Germline-derived CDR1 and CDR2 are MDHEN and SYDVKM. The DNA of the CDR3 is TGTGCCAGCAGTTTGAGGCATTCTTCCGGTACAGATACGCAGTATTTT. Translation gives CASSLRHSSGTDTQYF.

This clone was counted a few times. This chain links TRBV27 with TRBJ1-2, with 11 bases fitting TRBD1. This CDR3 comprises 15 residues. Germline V gene data show CDR1 as MNHEY and CDR2 as SMNVEV (reference sequence). The V gene end was trimmed by 4 bases and the J gene end by 3 bases; junction bases not matched to a gene: 4. CDR3 sequence (DNA): TGTGCCAGCAGTTGGACAGGGGGCGCGGACTATGGCTACACCTTC. Translated, it gives CASSWTGGADYGYTF.

The chain carries TRBV5-6 and TRBJ2-1; D ambiguous. CDR1 and CDR2 from the germline V gene are SGHDT and YYEEEE. The CDR3 runs 12 residues. V lost 4 bases, J lost 8 bases, and 10 bases lay in between. CDR3 in DNA: TGTGCCAGCAGCCAAGTGGCCCATGAGCAGTTCTTC. This encodes CASSQVAHEQFF.

V gene TRBV28 combines with J gene TRBJ2-2; D is perhaps TRBD1 (5 bases). V was trimmed by 2 bases and J by 6 bases, leaving 13 bases between them. CDR3 length equals 15 residues. Germline V gene sequence: CDR1 MDHEN, CDR2 SYDVKM. CDR3 coding DNA: TGTGCCAGCAGTTTAACAGGAGCCTACGCCGGGGAGCTGTTTTTT. Its translation: CASSLTGAYAGELFF. The whole variable domain, filled in from reference TRBV28 and TRBJ2-2, reads DVKVTQSSRYLVKRTGEKVFLECVQDMDHENMFWYRQDPGLGLRLIYFSYDVKMKEKGDIPEGYSVSREKKERFSLILESASTNQTSMYLCASSLTGAYAGELFFGEGSRLTVL.

V usage is TRBV10-3 and J usage is TRBJ2-6; D perhaps matches TRBD2 (6 bases). V was trimmed by 6 bases and J by 0 bases, leaving 21 bases between them. In germline, CDR1 is ENHRY, CDR2 SYGVKD. This CDR3 spans 19 amino acids. The CDR3 nucleotides are TGTGCCATCAGCTCAACCCGGGGGTATCACAGCTCTGGGGCCAACGTCCTGACTTTC. This codes for CAISSTRGYHSSGANVLTF.

The chain is built from TRBV2 and TRBJ2-1; 7 bases match TRBD2. The CDR3 runs to 21 residues. CDR1 and CDR2 from the germline V gene are SNHLY and FYNNEI. Trimming removed 3 bases from V and 0 bases from J; junction bases left unmatched: 20. CDR3 residues: CASSDTGLRETSLSSYNEQFF. The CDR3 DNA is TGTGCCAGCAGTGACACAGGCCTCCGGGAGACTAGCTTAAGCTCCTACAATGAGCAGTTCTTC.

This chain links TRBV7-2 with TRBJ1-1; 10 nucleotides match TRBD1. V shed 7 bases, J shed 5 bases, and the junction held 7 bases outside the gene matches. The CDR3 is made up of 14 amino acids. Germline V gives CDR1 SGHTA, CDR2 FQGNSA. The CDR3 coding sequence is TGTGCCAGCACCCTGACAGGGGGCTGGACTGAAGCTTTCTTT. The encoded protein is CASTLTGGWTEAFF.

V gene TRBV27 combines with J gene TRBJ1-5; 7 bases line up with TRBD1. The CDR3 loop spans 13 amino acids. The germline V gene encodes CDR1 MNHEY and CDR2 SMNVEV (reference sequence). Unmatched junction bases numbered 7, after V lost 10 bases and J lost 4 bases. The CDR3 here is CATGQAPNQPQHF. In DNA form, the CDR3 reads TGTGCCACCGGACAGGCCCCAAATCAGCCCCAGCATTTT.